A selection of T cell receptor beta chains follows, all from one sample in a study of blood T cell repertoires in COVID-19. Assay used: immunoSEQ multiplex PCR; TCRdb lists only in-frame clones, some missing. The sample shows about 130,000 clones, roughly 87% of them seen only once. Sequencing was performed on peripheral blood. All receptors derive from a woman older than 75 with acute or convalescent COVID-19. The CDR3 runs from the conserved cysteine through the conserved F or W. Part of the rows lack a size; the others show once, few, many or a class for expanded clones.

v_call clone_size cdr3_aa
TRBV7-2 . CASSLGQVLTEAFF
TRBV6-2/TRBV6-3 . CASSSPTGVYEQYF
TRBV7-2 once CASSLVASGQPQHF
TRBV5-6 once CASSMWTGRSYGYTF
TRBV29-1 . CSVVGPAYEQYF
TRBV6-5 . CASRPGTGAYGYTF
TRBV6-5 . CASRQGGGNSPLHF
TRBV25-1 . CASSDLQGSATNEKLFF
TRBV6-6 . CASTKDGEETQYF
TRBV18 . CASSSKQGNTEAFF
TRBV11-1 . CASRVGQGRDTQYF
TRBV28 . CASSFWGLGEKLFF
TRBV7-3 . CASSLIRTGEGSGELFF
TRBV20-1 . CSAMEGYEQYF
TRBV9 . CASSKMGGLEETQYF
TRBV5-4 . CASSSPSGGNTEAFF
TRBV7-9 . CASSLPTEIYGYTF
TRBV10-3 . CAISERDIEAFF
TRBV24-1 . CATQNSGANVLTF
TRBV2 once CASSEGGQGEQETQYF
TRBV11-2 . CASSSQGFTEAFF
TRBV5-4 . CASSLAARVDNEQFF
TRBV20-1 few CSVRGETEAFF
TRBV5-4 . CASSLGGPNTEAFF
TRBV12-3/TRBV12-4 . CASRGTAQETQYF
TRBV25-1 . CASSEAGTNYGYTF
TRBV7-9 . CASSLLWGAEAFF
TRBV18 . CASSPEAEAGNTIYF
TRBV14 . CASSQGAKYGYTF
TRBV6-2/TRBV6-3 . CASSSQGSGNTEAFF
TRBV6-5 . CASRMLANYGYTF
TRBV7-2 . CASSLESPRHTEAFF
TRBV7-9 . CASSPGSGADTQYF
TRBV19 . CASSHRTDQETQYF
TRBV19 once CASSIRTGGGQPQHF
TRBV3-1/TRBV3-2 once CASSQNRGGYTF
TRBV6-5 . CASQRGRDTQYF
TRBV28 . CASSFLGQGKAGNTIYF
TRBV28 . CASSNGQTYGYTF
TRBV4-3 . CASSPGDTNYGYTF
TRBV27 . CASSLRQGNQPQHF
TRBV2 . CASRYRGGDSYEQYF
TRBV5-4 . CASSLGQSLADGYTF
TRBV27 . CASSLSSRGLTNYGHTF
TRBV7-9 . CASSRLPGQGAGELFF
TRBV6-5 few CASSYSRGSPLHF
TRBV7-9 . CASSLGGLDTDTQYF
TRBV18 . CASSPPAQGTEAFF
TRBV29-1 . CSVEARIVGGREAFF